This paragraph reports one TCR beta chain. The data were obtained in a study of cytomegalovirus exposure and HLA in healthy donors. Study background: In an early release, HLA-typed donors contributed about 80 million unique TCR sequences.

Trimming stripped 5 bases from V and 4 bases from J, with 14 bases between. This CDR3 has 14 amino acids. Germline loops: CDR1 SGHVS, CDR2 FQNEAQ. Unrecorded immune exposure was likely among donors, who were nominally healthy when sampled. Vbeta (60) and Jbeta (13) primers were used in the PCR. The data were produced by immunoSEQ multiplex PCR, yet TCRdb's version contains in-frame clones alone and is incomplete. The sample holds approximately 100,000 clones; roughly three quarters are singletons and the top ten take approximately 1.7%. This TCR derives from a woman between 40 and 50 years old in good health and CMV-seronegative. This chain connects TRBV7-8 to TRBJ1-2; TRBD1 might be the D (5 bases). What was sequenced was PBMCs. The CDR3 loop reads CASSLATESYGYTF. CDR3 in DNA: TGTGCCAGCAGCCTTGCGACAGAATCCTATGGCTACACCTTC.